This T cell receptor beta chain was captured in a study of CXCR3-negative and CXCR3-positive naive CD8 T cells. Findings and limits, study-wide: Comparison of naive cells showed more hydrophobic TRB CDR3s in CXCR3-positive than in CXCR3-negative naive cells.

Germline assignment: CDR1 LGHNA and CDR2 YNFKEQ. CDR3 length: 12 amino acids. Regarding this clonotype: Its cognate antigen is unknown.

Identification of naive CD8+ T cells rested on CD45RO-CCR7+CD27+CD95- status. Through 5' RACE with UMI labels, the TRB cDNA libraries were prepared. From the 5' RACE reads, TCRdb lists one entry per CDR3 protein and no DNA. Recorded here are tens of thousands of distinct CDR3 sequences; the top ten clones represent approximately 0.71%. The sample taken for sequencing was naive CXCR3+ CD8+ T cells from blood. Regarding subset: CD45RO-CCR7+CD27+CD95- naive CD8+ T cells expressing CXCR3 (TNR3+). This rearrangement joins TRBV4-2 to TRBJ2-3. This TCR derives from a human donor in good health. Some clones in this sample may be carry-over from other donors' samples. The CDR3 loop reads CASSQGADTQYF.